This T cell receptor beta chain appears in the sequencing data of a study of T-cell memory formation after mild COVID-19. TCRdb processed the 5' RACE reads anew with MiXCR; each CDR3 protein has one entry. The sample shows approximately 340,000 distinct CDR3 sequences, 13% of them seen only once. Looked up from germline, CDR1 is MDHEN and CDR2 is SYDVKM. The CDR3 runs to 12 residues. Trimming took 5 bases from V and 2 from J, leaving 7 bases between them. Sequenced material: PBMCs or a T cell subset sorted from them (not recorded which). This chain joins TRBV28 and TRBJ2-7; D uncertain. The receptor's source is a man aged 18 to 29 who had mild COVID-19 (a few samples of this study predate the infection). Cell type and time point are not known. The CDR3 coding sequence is TGTGCCAGCAGTGCTCTCGCCTACGAGCAGTACTTC. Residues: CASSALAYEQYF.